These 9 T cell receptor beta chains came from one sample sequenced in a study of control samples from healthy donors and cancer patients. Some clones are missing from TCRdb's copy, which holds only in-frame ones; the method was immunoSEQ multiplex PCR. Seen here are 90,000 to 150,000 clones, 70% to 90% observed once, and the top ten hold around 3.5%. Sequenced: blood. Source of these receptors: a man aged 35-49 years in good health.

The gene calls are TRBV5-8 and TRBJ2-1, with D perhaps assigned TRBD1 or TRBD2 (5 bases each). Germline assignment: CDR1 SGHTS and CDR2 YDEGEE. This CDR3 region has 13 residues. The germline V and J ends were trimmed by 5 bases and 3 bases, with 9 bases remaining between them. The CDR3 region is CASRWDHYNEQFF. The CDR3 region has the DNA TGTGCCAGCAGGTGGGACCACTACAATGAGCAGTTCTTC.

The genes are TRBV28 and TRBJ2-6, with 7 bases fitting TRBD1. After removal of 8 bases from V and 2 bases from J, the junction contained 9 bases not matched to a gene. CDR1 and CDR2 (germline): MDHEN, SYDVKM. The CDR3 consists of 16 residues. CDR3 protein: CASGDRDVAGANVLTF. The DNA for the CDR3 is TGTGCCAGCGGCGACAGGGATGTGGCTGGGGCCAACGTCCTGACTTTC.

The rearrangement links TRBV5-8 to TRBJ1-5; no reliable D call. Trimming took off 0 bases at V and 0 bases at J, with 10 bases between the two ends. The CDR3 contains 16 residues. Germline assignment: CDR1 SGHTS and CDR2 YDEGEE. In DNA, the CDR3 is TGTGCCAGCAGCTTGGGAAGGATATATAGCAATCAGCCCCAGCATTTT. The encoded protein is CASSLGRIYSNQPQHF.

The chain has TRBV5-6 and TRBJ1-3, with D hard to call. This CDR3 is built from 16 residues. Germline V CDR1 and CDR2: SGHDT, YYEEEE. The V and J ends lost 2 bases and 4 bases respectively, with 16 bases between them. In nucleotides, the CDR3 is TGTGCCAGCAGCTTCCCCAACACCTTGGGGGGAAACACCATATATTTT. Amino acids: CASSFPNTLGGNTIYF.

This clone was counted once. The chain has TRBV13 and TRBJ1-1; D is unresolved. The CDR3 extends over 13 amino acids. Germline CDR1 and CDR2: PRHDT and FYEKMQ (reference sequence). Trimming shortened V by 0 bases and J by 8 bases, and 10 bases separated the two germline ends. This chain's CDR3 is CASSLGSRTEAFF. The CDR3 DNA sequence: TGTGCCAGCAGCTTAGGTAGCAGGACGGAAGCTTTCTTT.

The genes are TRBV4-2 and TRBJ1-2, with D tentatively TRBD1 (5 bases). V dropped 3 bases and J dropped 4 bases, with 12 bases sitting between them. Germline V gene data show CDR1 as LGHNA and CDR2 as YNFKEQ. The CDR3 is 14 amino acids. The CDR3 bases are TGTGCCAGCAGCCAGGCTGAGACAGTCTATGGCTACACCTTC. It encodes CASSQAETVYGYTF.

The CDR3 loop is CASSQEGRGHEQYF. The CDR3 nucleotides are TGCGCCAGCAGCCAAGAAGGCAGGGGACACGAGCAGTACTTC. The V call is TRBV4-1, the J call TRBJ2-7; the D gene is possibly TRBD1 (6 bases). The V end lost 0 bases, the J end lost 5 bases, and 11 bases lay between the germline ends. The CDR3 runs 14 residues. Germline-derived CDR1 and CDR2 are MGHRA and YSYEKL.

V is TRBV9 and J is TRBJ2-1; 10 nucleotides match TRBD2. This CDR3 is 16 amino acids long. Germline assignment: CDR1 SGDLS and CDR2 YYNGEE. Germline trimming cut 3 bases from V and 3 bases from J; bases unmatched to any gene: 6. CDR3 nucleotides: TGTGCCAGCAGCGCTACTAGCGGGGCGGTCTACAATGAGCAGTTCTTC. Its translation: CASSATSGAVYNEQFF. Complete variable domain (other parts from reference TRBV9 and TRBJ2-1): DSGVTQTPKHLITATGQRVTLRCSPRSGDLSVYWYQQSLDQGLQFLIQYYNGEERAKGNILERFSAQQFPDLHSELNLSSLELGDSALYFCASSATSGAVYNEQFFGPGTRLTVL.

V and J are TRBV5-5 and TRBJ2-2; 7 nucleotides match TRBD1. This CDR3 is 15 amino acids long. Per the germline V gene, CDR1 is SGHKS and CDR2 is YYEKEE (reference sequence). With 4 bases clipped from V and 5 bases from J, the junction kept 8 bases outside the gene matches. Here the CDR3 reads CASSHETGRTGELFF. The CDR3, as DNA: TGTGCCAGCAGCCATGAGACAGGGCGAACCGGGGAGCTGTTTTTT. Combining the CDR3 with reference TRBV5-5 and TRBJ2-2 gives the whole variable domain DAGVTQSPTHLIKTRGQQVTLRCSPISGHKSVSWYQQVLGQGPQFIFQYYEKEERGRGNFPDRFSARQFPNYSSELNVNALLLGDSALYLCASSHETGRTGELFFGEGSRLTVL.